This record looks at one TCR beta chain sequence and its context. Germline V gene data show CDR1 as MNHNY and CDR2 as SVGAGI (reference sequence). Trimming at V came to 4 bases and at J to 2 bases, leaving 7 bases not matched to a gene. This CDR3 is 15 amino acids long. This entry comes from a study of TIL therapy for anti-PD-1-resistant metastatic lung cancer. Study as a whole: Tumors carried a median approximately 1.6 non-synonymous mutations per megabase.

Sequencing used immunoSEQ v3. Using immunoSEQ multiplex PCR, the repertoire was profiled, and TCRdb retains in-frame clones only, with some absent. The table has tens of thousands of clones, roughly 79% seen once. Documented time point: pre-treatment sample, taken before nivolumab and TIL therapy. This rearrangement joins TRBV6-6 to TRBJ1-2, with TRBD1 identical over 7 bases. This sequence originates from a person between 30 and 79 years old with non-small cell lung cancer. The sequencing here drew on blood, taken at baseline. In DNA, the CDR3 is TGTGCCAGCAGTTTACAGGGGCGAAGGAACTATGGCTACACCTTC. Protein product: CASSLQGRRNYGYTF.